This T cell receptor beta chain appears in the sequencing data of a study of shared clonotypes between healthy human individuals. Trimming left V 4 bases short and J 5 bases short, with 18 bases between. The CDR3 extends over 15 amino acids. From germline, CDR1 is SGHRS and CDR2 YFSETQ. This clone was observed once. Profiling relied on immunoSEQ multiplex PCR, and the TCRdb table lists in-frame clones only, not all of them. The sample lists a few million clones; around nine tenths were seen once. This TCR came from a young man in good health. The rearrangement links TRBV5-1 to TRBJ2-5, with TRBD2 as a possible D gene (6 bases). Sequencing used naive CD4+ T cells sorted from blood. Subset given: CD45RA+ positively selected. The CDR3 spells CASSGGTSPRETQYF. DNA for the CDR3: TGCGCCAGCAGCGGGGGGACGAGCCCCCGGGAGACCCAGTACTTC. The whole variable domain, filled in from reference TRBV5-1 and TRBJ2-5, reads KAGVTQTPRYLIKTRGQQVTLSCSPISGHRSVSWYQQTPGQGLQFLFEYFSETQRNKGNFPGRFSGRQFSNSRSEMNVSTLELGDSALYLCASSGGTSPRETQYFGPGTRLLVL.